The next 13 T cell receptor beta chains were all read from a single sample in a study of T cells in Graves' hyperthyroidism and ophthalmopathy. The investigators amplified TCR beta CDR3 regions from RNA transcripts. An initial round of RT-PCR targeting the TCR CDR3 relied on the HTBI primer set. TCRdb independently ran MiXCR on the multiplex PCR reads; one entry per CDR3 protein. In the table there are under 350,000 distinct CDR3 sequences, about 25% of which are singletons. Material: blood. Receptors originate from a man in his forties with Graves' hyperthyroidism that later progressed to Graves' ophthalmopathy.

This clonotype was seen ten or more times. One base away lies a much larger clone, so this may be a sequencing read error. The conserved phenylalanine or tryptophan is not found at the CDR3 terminus, so this likely reflects a read error. The V call is TRBV19, the J call TRBJ2-2, with D tentatively TRBD1 (5 bases). V was shortened by 7 bases and J by 6 bases, with 9 bases between the two germline ends. This CDR3 is 12 amino acids long. Germline lookup yields CDR1 LNHDA and CDR2 SQIVND (reference sequence). The CDR3 nucleotides read TGTGCCAGTAATTCAGGGTCCGGGGAGCTGTTTCTT. It specifies CASNSGSGELFL.

This clonotype was seen repeatedly, ten times or more. The chain recombines TRBV15 with TRBJ2-7; no reliable D call. CDR3 length: 17 amino acids. CDR1 is LNHNV and CDR2 is YYDKDF in the germline V gene (reference sequence). The V end was cut by 0 bases, the J end by 1 base, with 16 bases between. The CDR3 DNA is TGTGCCACCAGCAGAGATGTGGGCCGAGGCCCGTCCTACGAGCAGTACTTC. Residues: CATSRDVGRGPSYEQYF.

This clonotype was seen many times. A read error may produce the germline difference seen at one junction end. The chain recombines TRBV19 with TRBJ2-3; 7 nucleotides align to TRBD2. The germline V gene has CDR1 LNHDA and CDR2 SQIVND (reference sequence). This CDR3 region has 14 residues. The CDR3 DNA is TGTGCGAGTAGTATGGGTGGGGGGGCAGATACGCAGTATTTT. It encodes CASSMGGGADTQYF. Full variable domain (missing parts from reference TRBV19 and TRBJ2-3): DGGITQSPKYLFRKEGQNVTLSCEQNLNHDAMYWYRQDPGQGLRLIYYSQIVNDFQKGDIAEGYSVSREKKESFPLTVTSAQKNPTAFYLCASSMGGGADTQYFGPGTRLTVL.

In this sample, this clonotype turned up many times. This chain joins TRBV6-1 and TRBJ1-5; D may be TRBD1 (5 bases). The CDR3 consists of 16 residues. CDR1 and CDR2 from the germline V gene are MNHNS and SASEGT. V was pared by 3 bases and J by 0 bases, with 12 bases between. In DNA form, the CDR3 reads TGTGCCAGCAGTGACAGGGTTGGGGATAGCAATCAGCCCCAGCATTTT. It translates to CASSDRVGDSNQPQHF.

This clonotype occurred many times. V gene TRBV11-1 combines with J gene TRBJ2-5; D is tentatively TRBD1 or TRBD2 (5 bases each). This CDR3 region has 14 residues. Germline V gives CDR1 SGHAT, CDR2 FQDESV (reference sequence). The V gene lost 6 bases and the J gene lost 3 bases, with 14 bases spanning the gap. The CDR3 reads CASRPTGTEETQYF. As DNA, the CDR3 is TGTGCCAGCAGACCAACCGGGACCGAAGAGACCCAGTACTTC. Full variable domain (missing parts from reference TRBV11-1 and TRBJ2-5): EAEVAQSPRYKITEKSQAVAFWCDPISGHATLYWYRQILGQGPELLVQFQDESVVDDSQLPKDRFSAERLKGVDSTLKIQPAELGDSAMYLCASRPTGTEETQYFGPGTRLLVL.

This clonotype has more than one count but fewer than ten. The gene calls are TRBV10-3 and TRBJ1-2, with 9 positions matching TRBD1. Germline CDR1 is ENHRY and CDR2 is SYGVKD. J gave up 3 bases and V 10 bases, and 6 bases lay outside the gene matches. This CDR3 contains 13 residues. CDR3 protein: CATGTGPDYGYTF. Written as DNA, the CDR3 is TGTGCCACCGGGACAGGGCCTGACTATGGCTACACCTTC.

This clonotype was recorded at least ten times. The genes are TRBV6-1 and TRBJ1-2, with D perhaps TRBD1 (5 bases). The CDR3 totals 14 residues. CDR1 and CDR2 (germline): MNHNS, SASEGT. Deletions cut 7 bases from V and 4 bases from J, with 16 bases between. The CDR3 loop reads CASNKGDGLYGYTF. DNA of the CDR3: TGTGCCAGCAATAAAGGGGACGGCCTCTATGGCTACACCTTC.

This clonotype was picked up many times. V gene TRBV12-3 or TRBV12-4 combines with J gene TRBJ2-5; D is perhaps TRBD1 or TRBD2 (5 bases each). This CDR3 comprises 13 residues. Trimming left V 5 bases short and J 2 bases short, with 9 bases between. In DNA form, the CDR3 reads TGTGCCAGCAGTACGGGGCGGCAAGAGACCCAGTACTTC. Amino acids: CASSTGRQETQYF.

V and J are TRBV6-1 and TRBJ2-7; D remains unclear. V lost 8 bases and J lost 3, with 11 bases in between. CDR1 is MNHNS and CDR2 is SASEGT in the germline V gene. The CDR3 totals 12 residues. The CDR3 DNA is TGTGCCAGCCATAGCTCTTACTACGAGCAGTACTTC. Amino acids: CASHSSYYEQYF.

The chain combines TRBV6-1 with TRBJ1-1; a possible D gene is TRBD1 (5 bases). Germline-derived CDR1 and CDR2 are MNHNS and SASEGT. This CDR3 is built from 13 residues. Trimming pared 11 bases from V and 9 bases from J, leaving 22 bases between. The CDR3 protein is CAAIQTARSKAFF. DNA of the CDR3: TGTGCCGCCATACAGACAGCTCGGAGTAAAGCTTTCTTT.

In this sample, this clonotype turned up many times. V gene TRBV6-1 combines with J gene TRBJ1-2; tentatively, D is TRBD1 (5 bases). The germline V and J ends were trimmed by 2 bases and 8 bases, with 15 bases remaining between them. The CDR3 runs 14 residues. CDR1 and CDR2 (germline): MNHNS, SASEGT. The CDR3 DNA reads TGTGCCAGCAGTGAACGCAGGGTTGGTATCGGCTACACCTTC. Amino acid sequence: CASSERRVGIGYTF.

This clonotype was found many times. For the CDR3, the DNA is TGTGCCAGCCGACTAGCGGGAGACGAGACCCAGTACTTC. Translating gives CASRLAGDETQYF. The chain links TRBV10-3 to TRBJ2-5, with 12 bases fitting TRBD2. The CDR3 consists of 13 residues. Per germline, CDR1 ENHRY and CDR2 SYGVKD. V shed 10 bases, J shed 5 bases, and the junction held 5 bases outside the gene matches.

V and J are TRBV20-1 and TRBJ2-5; 11 bases map to TRBD2. CDR1 DFQATT and CDR2 SNEGSKA come from the germline V gene (reference sequence). Unmatched junction bases numbered 4, after V lost 3 bases and J lost 4 bases. CDR3 length: 14 residues. Written as DNA, the CDR3 is TGCAGTGCTAGCGCCCTAGCGGGAGGAGAGACCCAGTACTTC. Translating it yields CSASALAGGETQYF.